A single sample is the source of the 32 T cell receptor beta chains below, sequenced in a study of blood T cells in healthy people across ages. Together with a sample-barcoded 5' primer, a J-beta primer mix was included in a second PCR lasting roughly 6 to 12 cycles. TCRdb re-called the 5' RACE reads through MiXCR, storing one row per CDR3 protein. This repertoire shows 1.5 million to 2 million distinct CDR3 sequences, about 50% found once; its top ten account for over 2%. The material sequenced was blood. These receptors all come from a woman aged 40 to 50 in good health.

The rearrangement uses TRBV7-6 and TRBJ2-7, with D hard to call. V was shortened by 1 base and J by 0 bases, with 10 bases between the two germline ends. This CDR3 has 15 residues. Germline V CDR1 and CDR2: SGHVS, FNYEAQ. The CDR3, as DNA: TGTGCCAGCAGCTTAGGGGTAGGGCCCTCCTACGAGCAGTACTTC. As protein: CASSLGVGPSYEQYF.

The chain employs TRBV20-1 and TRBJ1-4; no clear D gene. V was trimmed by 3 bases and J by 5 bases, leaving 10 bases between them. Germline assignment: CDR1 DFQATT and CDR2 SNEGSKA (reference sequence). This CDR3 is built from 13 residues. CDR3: CSARWQANEKLFF. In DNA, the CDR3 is TGCAGTGCTAGGTGGCAGGCCAATGAAAAACTGTTTTTT.

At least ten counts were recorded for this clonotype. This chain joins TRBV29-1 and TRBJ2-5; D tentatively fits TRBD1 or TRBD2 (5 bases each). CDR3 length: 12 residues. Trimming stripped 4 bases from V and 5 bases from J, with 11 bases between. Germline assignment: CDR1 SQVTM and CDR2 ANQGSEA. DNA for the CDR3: TGCAGCGTTGCAGGGACGGGTGAGACCCAGTACTTC. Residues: CSVAGTGETQYF.

The CDR3 reads CASSQIQAAYNEQFF. In DNA, the CDR3 is TGTGCCAGCAGCCAAATTCAGGCCGCCTACAATGAGCAGTTCTTC. V is TRBV4-2 and J is TRBJ2-1; no definite D call. CDR1 and CDR2 from the germline V gene are LGHNA and YNFKEQ. Deletions cut 2 bases from V and 2 bases from J, with 10 bases between. The CDR3 covers 15 residues.

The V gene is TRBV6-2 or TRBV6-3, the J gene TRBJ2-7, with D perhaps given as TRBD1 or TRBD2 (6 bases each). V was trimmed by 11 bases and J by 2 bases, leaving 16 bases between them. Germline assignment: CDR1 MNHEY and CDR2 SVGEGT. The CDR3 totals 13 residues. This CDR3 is CAGSEGHTYEQYF. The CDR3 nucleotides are TGTGCCGGCTCGGAGGGACATACCTACGAGCAGTACTTC.

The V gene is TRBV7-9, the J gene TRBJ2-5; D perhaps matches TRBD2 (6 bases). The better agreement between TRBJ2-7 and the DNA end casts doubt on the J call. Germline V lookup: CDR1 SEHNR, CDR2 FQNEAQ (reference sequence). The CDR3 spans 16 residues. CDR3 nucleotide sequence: TGTGCCAGCAGCCCGGGCCGCCGGGGGACCTCCTACGAGCAGTACTTC. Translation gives CASSPGRRGTSYEQYF.

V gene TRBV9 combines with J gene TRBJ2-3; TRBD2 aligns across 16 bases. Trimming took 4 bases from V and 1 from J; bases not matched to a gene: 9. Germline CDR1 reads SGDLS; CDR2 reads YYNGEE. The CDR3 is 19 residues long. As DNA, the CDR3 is TGTGCCAGCAGCCCCACTGGGACTAGCGGGGGGGCCGGCACAGATACGCAGTATTTT. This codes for CASSPTGTSGGAGTDTQYF.

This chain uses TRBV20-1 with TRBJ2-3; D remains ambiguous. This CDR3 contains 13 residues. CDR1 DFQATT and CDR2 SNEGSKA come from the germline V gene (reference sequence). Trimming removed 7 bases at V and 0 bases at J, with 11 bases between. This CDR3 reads CSGMTRSTDTQYF. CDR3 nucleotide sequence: TGCAGTGGAATGACGCGTAGCACAGATACGCAGTATTTT.

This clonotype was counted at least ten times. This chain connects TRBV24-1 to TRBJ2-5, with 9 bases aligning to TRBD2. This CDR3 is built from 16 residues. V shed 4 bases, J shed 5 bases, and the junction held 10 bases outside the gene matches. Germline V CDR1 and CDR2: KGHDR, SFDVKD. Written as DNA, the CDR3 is TGTGCCACCAGTGACCCTGGGACTAGCATAGGGGAGACCCAGTACTTC. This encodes CATSDPGTSIGETQYF.

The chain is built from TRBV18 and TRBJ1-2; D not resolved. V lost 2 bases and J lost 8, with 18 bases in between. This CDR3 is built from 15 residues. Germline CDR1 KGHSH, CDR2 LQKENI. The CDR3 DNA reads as TGTGCCAGCTCACCAGGGTTGGTTTTTTTTCAAGGCTACACCTTC. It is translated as CASSPGLVFFQGYTF. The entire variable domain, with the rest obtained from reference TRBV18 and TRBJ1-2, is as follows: NAGVMQNPRHLVRRRGQEARLRCSPMKGHSHVYWYRQLPEEGLKFMVYLQKENIIDESGMPKERFSAEFPKEGPSILRIQQVVRGDSAAYFCASSPGLVFFQGYTFGSGTRLTVV.

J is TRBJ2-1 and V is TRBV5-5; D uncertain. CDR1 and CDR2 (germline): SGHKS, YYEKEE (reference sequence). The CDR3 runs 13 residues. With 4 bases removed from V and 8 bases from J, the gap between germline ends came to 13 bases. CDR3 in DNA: TGTGCCAGCAGCGTGGCGGCTCCGTATGAGCAGTTCTTC. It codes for CASSVAAPYEQFF.

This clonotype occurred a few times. The CDR3 spells CASRLTESNEKLFF. The CDR3 DNA sequence: TGCGCCAGCAGGCTGACAGAAAGTAATGAAAAACTGTTTTTT. This chain uses TRBV5-1 with TRBJ1-4; TRBD1 is a possible D gene (5 bases). The CDR3 runs to 14 residues. Germline CDR1 is SGHRS and CDR2 is YFSETQ. V was clipped by 5 bases and J by 4 bases, with 12 bases between them.

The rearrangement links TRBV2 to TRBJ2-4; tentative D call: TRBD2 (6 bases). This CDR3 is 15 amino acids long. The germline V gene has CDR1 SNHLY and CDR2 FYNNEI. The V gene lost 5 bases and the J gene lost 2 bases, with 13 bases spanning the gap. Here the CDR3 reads CASSSRGISKNIQYF. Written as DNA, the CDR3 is TGTGCCAGCAGTTCCCGGGGGATCTCCAAAAACATTCAGTACTTC.

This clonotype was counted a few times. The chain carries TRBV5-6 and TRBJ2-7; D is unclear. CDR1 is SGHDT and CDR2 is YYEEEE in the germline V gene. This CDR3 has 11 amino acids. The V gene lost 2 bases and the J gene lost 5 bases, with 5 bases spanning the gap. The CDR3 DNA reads TGTGCCAGCAGCTTCACGAACGAGCAGTACTTC. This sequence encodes CASSFTNEQYF.

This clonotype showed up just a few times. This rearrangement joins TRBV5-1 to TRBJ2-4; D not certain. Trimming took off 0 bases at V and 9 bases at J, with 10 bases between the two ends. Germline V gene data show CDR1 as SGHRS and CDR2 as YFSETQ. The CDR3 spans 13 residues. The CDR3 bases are TGCGCCAGCAGCTTGGATGCGGCAAGCATTCAGTACTTC. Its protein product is CASSLDAASIQYF.

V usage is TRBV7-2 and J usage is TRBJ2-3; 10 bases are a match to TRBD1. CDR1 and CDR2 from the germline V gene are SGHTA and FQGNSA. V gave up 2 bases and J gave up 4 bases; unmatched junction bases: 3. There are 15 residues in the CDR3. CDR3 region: CASSLLTGGPDTQYF. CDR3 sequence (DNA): TGTGCCAGCAGCTTATTGACAGGGGGCCCAGATACGCAGTATTTT.

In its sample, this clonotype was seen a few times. The CDR3 here is CATRGGAAGKETQYF. DNA of the CDR3: TGTGCCACCAGAGGGGGTGCGGCAGGGAAAGAGACCCAGTACTTC. The chain links TRBV28 to TRBJ2-5; possibly TRBD1 for D (6 bases). Trimming pared 10 bases from V and 3 bases from J, leaving 21 bases between. CDR3 length equals 15 residues. In germline, CDR1 is MDHEN, CDR2 SYDVKM. Drawing the rest from reference TRBV28 and TRBJ2-5, the complete variable domain is DVKVTQSSRYLVKRTGEKVFLECVQDMDHENMFWYRQDPGLGLRLIYFSYDVKMKEKGDIPEGYSVSREKKERFSLILESASTNQTSMYLCATRGGAAGKETQYFGPGTRLLVL.

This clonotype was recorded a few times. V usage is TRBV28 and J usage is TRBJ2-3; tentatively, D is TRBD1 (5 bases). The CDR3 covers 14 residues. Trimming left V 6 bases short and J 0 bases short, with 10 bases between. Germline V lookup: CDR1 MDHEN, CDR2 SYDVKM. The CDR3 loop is CASRGALSTDTQYF. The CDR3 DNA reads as TGTGCCAGCAGAGGGGCACTGAGCACAGATACGCAGTATTTT.

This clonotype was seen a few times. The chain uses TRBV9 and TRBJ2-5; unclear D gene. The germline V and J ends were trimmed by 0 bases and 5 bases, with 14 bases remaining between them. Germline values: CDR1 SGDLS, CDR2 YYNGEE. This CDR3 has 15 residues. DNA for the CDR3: TGTGCCAGCAGCGTAGAGTGGAGTGGTCGTGAGACCCAGTACTTC. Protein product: CASSVEWSGRETQYF.

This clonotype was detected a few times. The CDR3 region has the DNA TGCAGTGCAAAGGACCAAAGCTCCTACAATGAGCAGTTCTTC. Its protein is CSAKDQSSYNEQFF. The chain combines TRBV20-1 with TRBJ2-1; no reliable D call. Trimming stripped 6 bases from V and 0 bases from J, with 12 bases between. CDR1 and CDR2 from the germline V gene are DFQATT and SNEGSKA (reference sequence). The CDR3 covers 14 residues.

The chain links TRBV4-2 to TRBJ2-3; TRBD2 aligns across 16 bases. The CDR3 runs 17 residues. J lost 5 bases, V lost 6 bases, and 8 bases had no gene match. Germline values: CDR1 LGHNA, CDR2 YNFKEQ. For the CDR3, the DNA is TGTGCCAGCAGGCCTGGGACTAGCGGGGGGGCGGGAGATACGCAGTATTTT. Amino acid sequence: CASRPGTSGGAGDTQYF.

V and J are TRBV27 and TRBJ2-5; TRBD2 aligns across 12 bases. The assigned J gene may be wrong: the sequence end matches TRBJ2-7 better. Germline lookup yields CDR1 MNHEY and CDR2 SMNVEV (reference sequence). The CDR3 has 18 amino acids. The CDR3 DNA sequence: TGTGCCAGCAGTTCGACAGGACTAGCGGGGACGACACCCAACGAGCAGTACTTC. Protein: CASSSTGLAGTTPNEQYF.

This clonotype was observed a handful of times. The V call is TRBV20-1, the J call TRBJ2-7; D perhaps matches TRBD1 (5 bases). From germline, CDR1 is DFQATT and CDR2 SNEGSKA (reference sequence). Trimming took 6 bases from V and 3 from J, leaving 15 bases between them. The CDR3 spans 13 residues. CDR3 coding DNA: TGCAGTGCCGTGACAGTCGCTGACTACGAGCAGTACTTC. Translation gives CSAVTVADYEQYF.

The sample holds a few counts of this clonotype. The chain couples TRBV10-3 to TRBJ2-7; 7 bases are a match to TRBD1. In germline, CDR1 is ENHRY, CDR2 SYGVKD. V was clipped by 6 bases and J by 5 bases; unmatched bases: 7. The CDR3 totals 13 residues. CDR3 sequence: CAISPGQVDEQYF. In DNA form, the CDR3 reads TGTGCCATCAGCCCTGGACAGGTGGACGAGCAGTACTTC.

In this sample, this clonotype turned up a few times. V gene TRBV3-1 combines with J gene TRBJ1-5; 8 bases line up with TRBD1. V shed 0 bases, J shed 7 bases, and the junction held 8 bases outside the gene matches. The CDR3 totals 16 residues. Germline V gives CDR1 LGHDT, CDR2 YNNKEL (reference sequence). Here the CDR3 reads CASSQDRGRFPQPQHF. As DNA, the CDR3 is TGTGCCAGCAGCCAAGACAGGGGGCGCTTCCCCCAGCCCCAGCATTTT.

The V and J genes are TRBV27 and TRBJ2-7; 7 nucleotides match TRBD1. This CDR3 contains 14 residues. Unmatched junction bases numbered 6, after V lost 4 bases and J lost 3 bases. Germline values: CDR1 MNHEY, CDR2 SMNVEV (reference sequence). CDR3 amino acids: CASSSGQAGYEQYF. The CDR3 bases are TGTGCCAGCAGTTCTGGACAGGCTGGCTACGAGCAGTACTTC.

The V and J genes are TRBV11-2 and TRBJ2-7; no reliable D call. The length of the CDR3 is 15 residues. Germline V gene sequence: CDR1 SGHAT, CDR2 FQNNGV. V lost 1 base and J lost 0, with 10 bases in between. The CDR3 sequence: CASSLGLRSSYEQYF. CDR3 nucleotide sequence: TGTGCCAGCAGCTTAGGGCTCAGGAGCTCCTACGAGCAGTACTTC.

CDR3 sequence (DNA): TGTGCCAGCAGTTACTCGATGTATGGGACAGGCCGGACCCGTAACACTGAAGCTTTCTTT. This translates into CASSYSMYGTGRTRNTEAFF. J is TRBJ1-1 and V is TRBV6-2 or TRBV6-3; 8 bases map to TRBD1. The J segment lost 2 bases and the V segment lost 0 bases, leaving 17 bases of the junction unmatched. CDR3 length: 20 amino acids. Per germline, CDR1 MNHEY and CDR2 SVGEGT.

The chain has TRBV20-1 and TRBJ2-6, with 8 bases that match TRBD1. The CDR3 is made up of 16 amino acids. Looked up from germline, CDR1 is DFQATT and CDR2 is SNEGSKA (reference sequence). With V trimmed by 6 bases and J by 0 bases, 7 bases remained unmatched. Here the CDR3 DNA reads TGCAGTGCCCCGGGACAGGTTAGCTCTGGGGCCAACGTCCTGACTTTC. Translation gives CSAPGQVSSGANVLTF.

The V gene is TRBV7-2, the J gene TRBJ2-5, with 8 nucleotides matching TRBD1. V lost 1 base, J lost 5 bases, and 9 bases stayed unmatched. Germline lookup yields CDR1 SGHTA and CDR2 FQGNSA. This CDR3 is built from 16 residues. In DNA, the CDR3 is TGTGCCAGCAGCTTAGTTGACAGGGGTTTTACGGAGACCCAGTACTTC. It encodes CASSLVDRGFTETQYF.

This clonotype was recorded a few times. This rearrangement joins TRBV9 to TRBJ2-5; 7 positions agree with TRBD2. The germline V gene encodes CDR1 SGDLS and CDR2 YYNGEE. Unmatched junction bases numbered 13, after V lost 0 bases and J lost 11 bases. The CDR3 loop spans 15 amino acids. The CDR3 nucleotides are TGTGCCAGCAGCGTAGACGGGGGGAGATACAATGAGCAGTACTTC. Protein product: CASSVDGGRYNEQYF. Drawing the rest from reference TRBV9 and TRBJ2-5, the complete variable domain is DSGVTQTPKHLITATGQRVTLRCSPRSGDLSVYWYQQSLDQGLQFLIQYYNGEERAKGNILERFSAQQFPDLHSELNLSSLELGDSALYFCASSVDGGRYNEQYFGPGTRLLVL.

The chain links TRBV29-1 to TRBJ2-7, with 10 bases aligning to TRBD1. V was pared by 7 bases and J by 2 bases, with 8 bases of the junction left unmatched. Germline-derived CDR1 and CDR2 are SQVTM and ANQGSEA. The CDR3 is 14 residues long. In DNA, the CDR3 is TGCAGCGCCGGAACCGGACAGGGGGCCTACGAGCAGTACTTC. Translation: CSAGTGQGAYEQYF.